This T cell receptor beta chain was sequenced for a study of control samples from healthy donors and cancer patients. Germline V CDR1 and CDR2: KGHSH, LQKENI. This CDR3 is built from 14 residues. Trimming left V 3 bases short and J 1 base short, with 9 bases between. The table came from immunoSEQ multiplex PCR; TCRdb's copy has only in-frame clones and leaves some out. The sample has roughly 58,000 clones; over 75% are singletons. Sequencing was performed on PBMCs. This chain uses TRBV18 with TRBJ1-2, with D possibly matching TRBD1 (6 bases). The clonotype was recovered from a woman in her sixties with lung cancer. CDR3 amino acids: CASSPADSNYGYTF. For the CDR3, the DNA is TGTGCCAGCTCACCGGCGGACAGTAACTATGGCTACACCTTC.